This passage covers 26 T cell receptor beta chains from one sample sequenced in a study of T-cell reconstitution after alpha-beta-depleted transplantation in children. This sample's TCRbeta library carried unique molecular identifier barcodes. TCRdb ran MiXCR on the PCR reads and lists one entry per CDR3 protein. The sample lists 200,000 to 250,000 distinct CDR3 sequences, roughly 10% seen once, with about 6.2% in the top ten. The sequenced sample was PBMCs from the stem cell graft donor, obtained from the stem cell graft. These receptors all come from a human donor who donated a stem cell graft to a child with acute lymphoblastic leukemia.

V is TRBV20-1 and J is TRBJ1-4, with D hard to call. The length of the CDR3 is 14 residues. V was trimmed by 1 base and J by 0 bases, leaving 6 bases between them. Germline loops: CDR1 DFQATT, CDR2 SNEGSKA (reference sequence). The CDR3 reads CSARVGATNEKLFF. The CDR3 DNA reads as TGCAGTGCTAGAGTAGGCGCAACTAATGAAAAACTGTTTTTT.

This clonotype was counted at least ten times. This chain joins TRBV5-1 and TRBJ1-1; D unresolved. The CDR3 is made up of 14 amino acids. Between the trimmed V and J ends, which lost 2 bases and 0 bases, there was a span of 8 bases. Germline V gives CDR1 SGHRS, CDR2 YFSETQ. CDR3 loop: CASSLSQLNTEAFF. The CDR3 region has the DNA TGCGCCAGCAGCTTAAGTCAGCTGAACACTGAAGCTTTCTTT. Looking up the rest from reference TRBV5-1 and TRBJ1-1 gives the full variable domain: KAGVTQTPRYLIKTRGQQVTLSCSPISGHRSVSWYQQTPGQGLQFLFEYFSETQRNKGNFPGRFSGRQFSNSRSEMNVSTLELGDSALYLCASSLSQLNTEAFFGQGTRLTVV.

This clonotype was seen just once. This clone may be a read error of a much larger clone one base away. The chain carries TRBV4-1 and TRBJ1-1; D unclear. The CDR3 runs to 14 residues. The germline V gene has CDR1 MGHRA and CDR2 YSYEKL. The CDR3 loop reads CASSQGLGDTEAYF. The CDR3 DNA is TGCGCCAGCAGCCAAGGGTTGGGTGATACTGAAGCTTACTTT.

This clonotype has only a few counts. This chain uses TRBV6-5 with TRBJ1-1; D possibly corresponds to TRBD1 (5 bases). The CDR3 is made up of 15 amino acids. V was clipped by 0 bases and J by 3 bases, with 11 bases between them. The V gene's germline CDR1 is MNHEY and CDR2 SVGAGI. In nucleotides, the CDR3 is TGTGCCAGCAGTTACTCGGGGGGTGGGGACACTGAAGCTTTCTTT. This encodes CASSYSGGGDTEAFF.

The V call is TRBV10-3, the J call TRBJ2-2; TRBD2 matches at 11 bases. The CDR3 has 17 amino acids. Germline-derived CDR1 and CDR2 are ENHRY and SYGVKD. Unmatched junction bases numbered 7, after V lost 6 bases and J lost 1 base. CDR3 bases: TGTGCCATCAGGGCCCTCACTAGCGGGGGGAACACCGGGGAGCTGTTTTTT. This codes for CAIRALTSGGNTGELFF.

The rearrangement uses TRBV3-1 and TRBJ2-3, with 14 bases aligning to TRBD2. Germline V gives CDR1 LGHDT, CDR2 YNNKEL (reference sequence). CDR3 size: 18 residues. Trimming at V came to 4 bases and at J to 2 bases, leaving 8 bases not matched to a gene. The CDR3 sequence: CASSPTRLAGGPTDTQYF. The CDR3 DNA follows: TGTGCCAGCAGCCCCACCCGACTAGCGGGGGGGCCCACAGATACGCAGTATTTT.

The V and J genes are TRBV3-1 and TRBJ2-1; either TRBD1 or TRBD2 may supply D (6 bases each). CDR1 is LGHDT and CDR2 is YNNKEL in the germline V gene (reference sequence). The CDR3 contains 14 residues. The V end was cut by 2 bases, the J end by 9 bases, with 14 bases between. CDR3 sequence: CASSQRAGEAEQFF. The CDR3 nucleotides read TGTGCCAGCAGCCAACGGGCAGGGGAGGCTGAGCAGTTCTTC.

The J gene is TRBJ1-5, the V gene TRBV24-1, with D tentatively TRBD1 (5 bases). Germline assignment: CDR1 KGHDR and CDR2 SFDVKD. Trimming stripped 5 bases from V and 4 bases from J, with 8 bases between. The CDR3 loop spans 13 amino acids. The CDR3 here is CATSGGRNQPQHF. In DNA form, the CDR3 reads TGTGCCACCAGTGGGGGCAGGAATCAGCCCCAGCATTTT.

The chain combines TRBV4-3 with TRBJ2-7, with D possibly being TRBD2 (5 bases). The CDR3 sequence is 14 residues long. CDR1 LGHNA and CDR2 YSLEER come from the germline V gene. V lost 4 bases and J lost 2, with 12 bases in between. The CDR3 is CASSPGEGPYEQYF. In DNA form, the CDR3 reads TGCGCCAGCAGCCCGGGCGAGGGCCCCTACGAGCAGTACTTC.

V is TRBV5-4 and J is TRBJ2-3; D is uncertain. The CDR3 extends over 17 amino acids. Between the trimmed V and J ends, which lost 1 base and 0 bases, there was a span of 15 bases. Germline V CDR1 and CDR2: SGHNT, YYREEE (reference sequence). The CDR3 DNA sequence: TGTGCCAGCAGCTTGCGTTCGGCAGGCTCTAGCACAGATACGCAGTATTTT. Its translation is CASSLRSAGSSTDTQYF. Full variable domain (remainder filled in from reference TRBV5-4 and TRBJ2-3): ETGVTQSPTHLIKTRGQQVTLRCSSQSGHNTVSWYQQALGQGPQFIFQYYREEENGRGNFPPRFSGLQFPNYSSELNVNALELDDSALYLCASSLRSAGSSTDTQYFGPGTRLTVL.

This clonotype turned up a few times. V usage is TRBV7-8 and J usage is TRBJ1-3; 11 bases fit TRBD1. Germline V gene sequence: CDR1 SGHVS, CDR2 FQNEAQ. V trimming: 5 bases; J trimming: 7 bases; junction bases outside the gene matches: 10. CDR3 length equals 16 residues. For the CDR3, the DNA is TGTGCCAGCAGCGATACTTCCGGGACAGGGGGGAACACCATATATTTT. This codes for CASSDTSGTGGNTIYF.

This clonotype showed up just a few times. V usage is TRBV7-6 and J usage is TRBJ2-7; maybe TRBD2 (7 bases). Trimming cost V 1 base and J 2 bases, with 12 bases left between them. The CDR3 length is 15 residues. The germline V gene encodes CDR1 SGHVS and CDR2 FNYEAQ. The CDR3 nucleotides are TGTGCCAGCAGCTTAGGTCGGGGGGCGACCTACGAGCAGTACTTC. This sequence encodes CASSLGRGATYEQYF.

Comments on this clonotype: A read error may explain this, as a much larger clone is one base away. This sequence joins TRBV4-3 and TRBJ1-1, with a tentative D call TRBD1 (6 bases). The CDR3 has 16 amino acids. CDR1 and CDR2 (germline): LGHNA, YSLEER. CDR3 amino acids: CASSQVPVLGGTEAYF. CDR3 coding DNA: TGCGCCAGCAGCCAAGTCCCGGTTTTGGGGGGCACTGAAGCTTACTTT.

The chain combines TRBV5-1 with TRBJ2-7; 8 positions agree with TRBD1. After removal of 3 bases from V and 3 bases from J, the junction contained 5 bases not matched to a gene. Per germline, CDR1 SGHRS and CDR2 YFSETQ. The CDR3 has 14 residues. CDR3 nucleotide sequence: TGCGCCAGCAGCTCGAACAGGGGGAGCTACGAGCAGTACTTC. It encodes CASSSNRGSYEQYF.

This clonotype came up a few times. The rearrangement links TRBV18 to TRBJ2-5; TRBD2 agrees at 13 bases. Germline V gene sequence: CDR1 KGHSH, CDR2 LQKENI. V was clipped by 3 bases and J by 0 bases; unmatched bases: 1. This CDR3 contains 16 residues. Here the CDR3 DNA reads TGTGCCAGCTCACCGGGACTAGCGGGGAACCAAGAGACCCAGTACTTC. Translating gives CASSPGLAGNQETQYF. The full variable domain, its missing parts supplied by reference TRBV18 and TRBJ2-5, is NAGVMQNPRHLVRRRGQEARLRCSPMKGHSHVYWYRQLPEEGLKFMVYLQKENIIDESGMPKERFSAEFPKEGPSILRIQQVVRGDSAAYFCASSPGLAGNQETQYFGPGTRLLVL.

This clonotype occurred many times. The V gene is TRBV7-2, the J gene TRBJ2-5; D is undetermined. Trimming cost V 2 bases and J 5 bases, with 12 bases left between them. This CDR3 is built from 14 residues. Germline V gene data show CDR1 as SGHTA and CDR2 as FQGNSA. The CDR3 sequence is CASSLNTLAETQYF. CDR3 DNA: TGTGCCAGCAGCTTAAACACCCTGGCGGAGACCCAGTACTTC.

This clonotype was observed a handful of times. The rearrangement links TRBV7-9 to TRBJ1-4; D is possibly TRBD1 (6 bases). CDR1 and CDR2 from the germline V gene are SEHNR and FQNEAQ (reference sequence). Trimming took 4 bases from V and 0 from J, leaving 15 bases between them. This CDR3 is built from 17 residues. The CDR3 spells CASSSLGASATNEKLFF. CDR3 DNA: TGTGCCAGCAGCTCCCTGGGGGCTTCAGCAACTAATGAAAAACTGTTTTTT. Drawing the rest from reference TRBV7-9 and TRBJ1-4, the complete variable domain is DTGVSQNPRHKITKRGQNVTFRCDPISEHNRLYWYRQTLGQGPEFLTYFQNEAQLEKSRLLSDRFSAERPKGSFSTLEIQRTEQGDSAMYLCASSSLGASATNEKLFFGSGTQLSVL.

The rearrangement links TRBV6-2 or TRBV6-3 to TRBJ1-1; tentatively, D is TRBD1 (6 bases). Trimming shortened V by 5 bases and J by 7 bases, and 11 bases separated the two germline ends. CDR1 is MNHEY and CDR2 is SVGEGT in the germline V gene. The CDR3 runs to 12 residues. CDR3 coding DNA: TGTGCCAGCAGTCGTGACAGGATTGAAGCTTTCTTT. Its protein is CASSRDRIEAFF.

This clonotype was recorded at least ten times. This chain uses TRBV5-1 with TRBJ1-5; D is uncertain. Trimming shortened V by 7 bases and J by 5 bases, and 10 bases separated the two germline ends. The CDR3 covers 12 residues. The germline V gene encodes CDR1 SGHRS and CDR2 YFSETQ. The CDR3 nucleotides read TGCGCCAGCGATTACAGACATCAGCCCCAGCATTTT. The encoded protein is CASDYRHQPQHF.

This clonotype was counted a few times. This sequence joins TRBV11-2 and TRBJ2-7, with 7 bases identical to TRBD1. The germline V gene has CDR1 SGHAT and CDR2 FQNNGV. The CDR3 extends over 15 amino acids. The V and J ends lost 2 bases and 4 bases, in that order; junction bases with no gene match: 8. CDR3 loop: CASSLPGQERYEQYF. The CDR3 DNA reads as TGTGCCAGCAGCTTACCTGGACAGGAGAGGTACGAGCAGTACTTC. Complete variable domain (other parts from reference TRBV11-2 and TRBJ2-7): EAGVAQSPRYKIIEKRQSVAFWCNPISGHATLYWYQQILGQGPKLLIQFQNNGVVDDSQLPKDRFSAERLKGVDSTLKIQPAKLEDSAVYLCASSLPGQERYEQYFGPGTRLTVT.

This clonotype has just a few counts. V gene TRBV20-1 combines with J gene TRBJ1-1; D remains ambiguous. Germline assignment: CDR1 DFQATT and CDR2 SNEGSKA (reference sequence). The CDR3 is 12 amino acids. V gave up 3 bases and J gave up 0 bases, with 5 bases separating them. CDR3 sequence: CSARAMNTEAFF. DNA for the CDR3: TGCAGTGCTAGGGCCATGAACACTGAAGCTTTCTTT.

Many counts were recorded for this clonotype. CDR3 region: CAIQEGKSGYTF. The CDR3 DNA reads TGTGCCATCCAAGAAGGGAAGAGTGGCTACACCTTC. The chain uses TRBV10-3 and TRBJ1-2; D is unclear. Germline CDR1 reads ENHRY; CDR2 reads SYGVKD. V was clipped by 8 bases and J by 7 bases, with 14 bases between them. The CDR3 has 12 residues.

This clonotype was observed many times. This rearrangement joins TRBV18 to TRBJ1-5; D remains ambiguous. V lost 6 bases and J lost 2, with 11 bases in between. Germline values: CDR1 KGHSH, CDR2 LQKENI. This CDR3 region has 14 residues. CDR3 sequence (DNA): TGTGCCAGCTCGGGAGGAACGGGCAATCAGCCCCAGCATTTT. Its protein product is CASSGGTGNQPQHF.

This rearrangement joins TRBV5-1 to TRBJ1-6; D unclear. CDR3 length: 16 amino acids. Germline assignment: CDR1 SGHRS and CDR2 YFSETQ. Trimming pared 0 bases from V and 8 bases from J, leaving 15 bases between. For the CDR3, the DNA is TGCGCCAGCAGCTTGGCCGGAGGAGGCTTCGATTCACCCCTCCACTTT. This sequence encodes CASSLAGGGFDSPLHF.

This clonotype was seen only a few times. V is TRBV2 and J is TRBJ2-5, with TRBD1 matching 8 bases. This CDR3 has 15 residues. Germline lookup yields CDR1 SNHLY and CDR2 FYNNEI. J was trimmed by 4 bases and V by 3 bases; bases with no gene match: 7. This CDR3 reads CASSEVSGGAETQYF. The CDR3 bases are TGTGCCAGCAGTGAGGTATCAGGGGGCGCAGAGACCCAGTACTTC.

The V call is TRBV5-4, the J call TRBJ1-4, with 7 bases that match TRBD1. Germline V gene sequence: CDR1 SGHNT, CDR2 YYREEE (reference sequence). The CDR3 has 14 amino acids. J lost 8 bases, V lost 6 bases, and 10 bases had no gene match. The DNA of the CDR3 is TGTGCCAGCACCTTACGGACAGGAGGGGAAAAACTGTTTTTT. Protein: CASTLRTGGEKLFF. Full variable domain (outside the CDR3, taken from reference TRBV5-4 and TRBJ1-4): ETGVTQSPTHLIKTRGQQVTLRCSSQSGHNTVSWYQQALGQGPQFIFQYYREEENGRGNFPPRFSGLQFPNYSSELNVNALELDDSALYLCASTLRTGGEKLFFGSGTQLSVL.